Ten or more counts support the clone carrying this T cell receptor beta chain. The V gene's germline CDR1 is SNHLY and CDR2 FYNNEI. The V end lost 5 bases, the J end lost 4 bases, and 15 bases lay between the germline ends. The CDR3 extends over 15 amino acids. The data originate from a study of T cells in Graves' hyperthyroidism and ophthalmopathy. RNA transcripts gave rise to amplified TCR beta CDR3 regions. First-round RT-PCR with HTBI primers amplified the TCR CDR3 region. Via MiXCR, TCRdb re-called the multiplex PCR reads, giving one row per CDR3 protein. Of some 490,000 distinct CDR3 sequences listed, more than 15% are singletons.

The rearrangement joins TRBV2 to TRBJ1-5; perhaps TRBD1 as D (6 bases). The specimen sequenced was blood. The sequence derives from a woman aged 30 to 39 with Graves' ophthalmopathy. This chain's CDR3 is CASSRRDTSNQPQHF. CDR3 in DNA: TGTGCCAGCAGTCGCAGGGACACTTCAAATCAGCCCCAGCATTTT.